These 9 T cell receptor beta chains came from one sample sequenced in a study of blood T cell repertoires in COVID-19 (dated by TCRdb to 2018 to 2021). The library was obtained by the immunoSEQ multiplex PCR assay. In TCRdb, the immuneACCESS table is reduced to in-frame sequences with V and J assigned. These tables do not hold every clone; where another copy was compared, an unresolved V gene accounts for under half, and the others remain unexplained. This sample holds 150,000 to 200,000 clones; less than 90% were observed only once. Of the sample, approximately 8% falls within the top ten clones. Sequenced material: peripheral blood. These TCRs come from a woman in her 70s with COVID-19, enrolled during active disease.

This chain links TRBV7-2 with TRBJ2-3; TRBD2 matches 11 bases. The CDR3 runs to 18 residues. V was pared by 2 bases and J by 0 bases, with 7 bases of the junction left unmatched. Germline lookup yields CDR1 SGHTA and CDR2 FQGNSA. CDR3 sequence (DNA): TGTGCCAGCAGCTTAAGACCACTAGCGGGAGTGAGCACAGATACGCAGTATTTT. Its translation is CASSLRPLAGVSTDTQYF.

The CDR3 region is CASSPVYSNQPQHF. DNA for the CDR3: TGTGCCAGCAGTCCGGTCTATAGCAATCAGCCCCAGCATTTT. The chain joins TRBV27 to TRBJ1-5; no clear D gene. CDR1 is MNHEY, CDR2 SMNVEV, per germline (reference sequence). Trimming shortened V by 5 bases and J by 0 bases, and 8 bases separated the two germline ends. This CDR3 region has 14 residues.

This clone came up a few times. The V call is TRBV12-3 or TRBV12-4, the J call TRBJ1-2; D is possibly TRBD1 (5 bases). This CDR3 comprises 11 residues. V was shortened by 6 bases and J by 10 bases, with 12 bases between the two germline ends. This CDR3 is CASRKGVNYTF. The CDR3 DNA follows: TGTGCCAGCAGGAAAGGGGTGAACTACACCTTC.

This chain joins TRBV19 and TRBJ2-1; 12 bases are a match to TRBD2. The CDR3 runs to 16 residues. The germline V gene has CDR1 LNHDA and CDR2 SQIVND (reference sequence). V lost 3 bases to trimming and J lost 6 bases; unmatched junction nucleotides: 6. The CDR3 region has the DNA TGTGCCAGTAGTATCCCACTAGCGGGAGGAGGCAATGAGCAGTTCTTC. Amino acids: CASSIPLAGGGNEQFF.

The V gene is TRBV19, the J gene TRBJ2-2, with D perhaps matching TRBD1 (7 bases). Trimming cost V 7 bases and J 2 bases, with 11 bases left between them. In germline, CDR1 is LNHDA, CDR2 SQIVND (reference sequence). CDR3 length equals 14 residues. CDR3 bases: TGTGCCAGTAAGCAGGGGGGAAACACCGGGGAGCTGTTTTTT. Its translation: CASKQGGNTGELFF.

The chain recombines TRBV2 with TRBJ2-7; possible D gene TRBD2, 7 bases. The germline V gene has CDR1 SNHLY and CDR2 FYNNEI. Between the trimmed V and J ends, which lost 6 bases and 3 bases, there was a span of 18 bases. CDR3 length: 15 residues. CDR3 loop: CASSEGGALDYEQYF. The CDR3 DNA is TGTGCCAGCAGCGAGGGGGGGGCCCTTGACTACGAGCAGTACTTC.

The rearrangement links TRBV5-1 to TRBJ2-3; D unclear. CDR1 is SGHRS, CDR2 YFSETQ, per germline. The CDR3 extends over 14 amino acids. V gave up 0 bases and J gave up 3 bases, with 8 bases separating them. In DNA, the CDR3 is TGCGCCAGCAGCTTGGACTCGACTACAGATACGCAGTATTTT. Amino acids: CASSLDSTTDTQYF.

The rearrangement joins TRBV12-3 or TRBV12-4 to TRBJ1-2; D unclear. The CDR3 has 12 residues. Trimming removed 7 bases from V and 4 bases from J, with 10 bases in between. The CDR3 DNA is TGTGCCAGCACCCTCGGCGGCTATGGCTACACCTTC. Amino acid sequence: CASTLGGYGYTF.

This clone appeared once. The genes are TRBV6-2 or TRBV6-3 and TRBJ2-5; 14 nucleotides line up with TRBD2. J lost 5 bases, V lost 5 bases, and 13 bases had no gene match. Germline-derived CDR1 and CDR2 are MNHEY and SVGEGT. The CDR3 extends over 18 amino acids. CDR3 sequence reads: CASSPPPPWTSGRETQYF. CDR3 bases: TGTGCCAGCAGTCCGCCCCCCCCTTGGACTAGCGGGAGGGAGACCCAGTACTTC.